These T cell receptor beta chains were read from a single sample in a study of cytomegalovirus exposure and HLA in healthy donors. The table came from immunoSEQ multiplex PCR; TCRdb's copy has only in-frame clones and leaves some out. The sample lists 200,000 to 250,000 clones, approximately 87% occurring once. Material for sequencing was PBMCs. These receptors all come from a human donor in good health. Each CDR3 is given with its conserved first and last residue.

cdr3_aa: CASSEWGSGSSYNEQFF
v_call: TRBV25-1

cdr3_aa: CASSYSAIGVGNTIYF
v_call: TRBV6-6

cdr3_aa: CASSPLRGRSKNTEAFF
v_call: TRBV27

cdr3_aa: CASSEGTSGNTYEQYF
v_call: TRBV18

cdr3_aa: CASSQVAGENYEQYF
v_call: TRBV4-1

cdr3_aa: CATSPGISYEQYF
v_call: TRBV15

cdr3_aa: CASSQDSRRRGRENTEAFF
v_call: TRBV4-1

cdr3_aa: CASSFGRAGETQYF
v_call: TRBV5-1

cdr3_aa: CSVESEVHEQYF
v_call: TRBV29-1

cdr3_aa: CATRRVGRNIQYF
v_call: TRBV28

cdr3_aa: CSAYGGDGYTF
v_call: TRBV29-1

cdr3_aa: CASSQPGGAIDNEKLFF
v_call: TRBV4-2

cdr3_aa: CASSDGTGDLNEQYF
v_call: TRBV6-4

cdr3_aa: CASSLQGLGEQYF
v_call: TRBV7-2

cdr3_aa: CASSLGPGETQYF
v_call: TRBV7-9

cdr3_aa: CSVPGQGLPETQYF
v_call: TRBV29-1

cdr3_aa: CSDVRGEDTEAFF
v_call: TRBV29-1

cdr3_aa: CSSSPAGRRLFF
v_call: TRBV7-9

cdr3_aa: CSVGTGVPNEKLFF
v_call: TRBV29-1

cdr3_aa: CASSPGVAGRQETQYF
v_call: TRBV9

cdr3_aa: CASSRGQQEAKNIQYF
v_call: TRBV4-1

cdr3_aa: CASSPTDGQGRYEQYF
v_call: TRBV4-3

cdr3_aa: CASRKIAGEEFF
v_call: TRBV27

cdr3_aa: CASSGQGGPDTQYF
v_call: TRBV6-5

cdr3_aa: CASSRVAGSYEQYF
v_call: TRBV6-5

cdr3_aa: CAWRGQGAGGYTF
v_call: TRBV30

cdr3_aa: CASGFVITAHPGETQYF
v_call: TRBV12-5

cdr3_aa: CASSSQGHEQYF
v_call: TRBV5-1

cdr3_aa: CASSLVAGNTGELFF
v_call: TRBV5-1

cdr3_aa: CASSPQGGANGYTF
v_call: TRBV28

cdr3_aa: CASSSRAGSGADTQYF
v_call: TRBV7-2

cdr3_aa: CASSQGRGYGYTF
v_call: TRBV14

cdr3_aa: CASSVATAYNEQFF
v_call: TRBV9

cdr3_aa: CASSPRTDSAEAFF
v_call: TRBV7-2

cdr3_aa: CASSPQGNEQFF
v_call: TRBV18

cdr3_aa: CASSPKPGGEAFF
v_call: TRBV5-4

cdr3_aa: CARDRVSGANVLTF
v_call: TRBV30

cdr3_aa: CASSVEVRSSGANVLTF
v_call: TRBV9

cdr3_aa: CASSFSGSTEAFF
v_call: TRBV11-3

cdr3_aa: CASSLEGTGANVLTF
v_call: TRBV5-1

cdr3_aa: CASSYKAGGFYEQYF
v_call: TRBV6-5

cdr3_aa: CASSVLSGANVLTF
v_call: TRBV9

cdr3_aa: CASSPPTDTQYF
v_call: TRBV28

cdr3_aa: CASSLSETSEVTGELFF
v_call: TRBV5-1

cdr3_aa: CASRPSGTRERANVLTF
v_call: TRBV28

cdr3_aa: CASSDGGPREAFF
v_call: TRBV6-6

cdr3_aa: CASSLHFTGNEQFF
v_call: TRBV6-5

cdr3_aa: CAISDTSTGTNEKLFF
v_call: TRBV10-3

cdr3_aa: CASSLLPGTSGNKETQYF
v_call: TRBV11-2

cdr3_aa: CATGVTYEQYF
v_call: TRBV10-3

cdr3_aa: CASSLASTVDQDTQYF
v_call: TRBV5-1

cdr3_aa: CASGLVLTQGPGEQYF
v_call: TRBV12-5

cdr3_aa: CASSLSVNTEAFF
v_call: TRBV28